This paragraph covers one T cell receptor beta chain sequence. Being one base from a much bigger clone, this may be a read error. This sample is part of a study of T cells in Graves' hyperthyroidism and ophthalmopathy. Whole-study context: It was at initial diagnosis, before any treatment, that peripheral blood was collected.

Germline loops: CDR1 MNHEY, CDR2 SMNVEV (reference sequence). The CDR3 spans 12 residues. The V end lost 7 bases, the J end lost 0 bases, and 4 bases lay between the germline ends. TCR beta CDR3 region amplification was performed from RNA transcripts. The HTBI primer set was used in a first-round RT-PCR of the TCR CDR3. TCRdb reprocessed the multiplex PCR reads with MiXCR, giving one entry per CDR3 protein. Of fewer than 550,000 distinct CDR3 sequences in the sample, 15% to 19% were seen once. Sequencing used blood. This clonotype was obtained from a woman aged 18-29 years with Graves' hyperthyroidism. The V gene is TRBV27, the J gene TRBJ2-1; D is unresolved. The CDR3 DNA follows: TGTGCCAGCACCCTCTCCTACAATGAGCAGTTCTTC. Translated, it gives CASTLSYNEQFF.